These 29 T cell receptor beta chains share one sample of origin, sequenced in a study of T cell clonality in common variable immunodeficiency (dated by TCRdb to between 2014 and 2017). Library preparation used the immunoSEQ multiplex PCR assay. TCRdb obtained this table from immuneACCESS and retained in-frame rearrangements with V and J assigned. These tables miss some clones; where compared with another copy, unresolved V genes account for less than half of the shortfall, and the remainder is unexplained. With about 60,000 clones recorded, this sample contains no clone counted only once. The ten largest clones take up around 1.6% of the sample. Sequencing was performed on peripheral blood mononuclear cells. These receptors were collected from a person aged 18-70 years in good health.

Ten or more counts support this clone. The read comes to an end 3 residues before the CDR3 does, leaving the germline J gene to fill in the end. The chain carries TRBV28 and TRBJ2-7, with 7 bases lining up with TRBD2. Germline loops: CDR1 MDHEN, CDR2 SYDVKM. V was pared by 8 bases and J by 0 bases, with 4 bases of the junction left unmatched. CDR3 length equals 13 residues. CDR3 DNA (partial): TGTGCCAGCGGTAGCGGGCACTCCTACGAG. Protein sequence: CASGSGHSYE. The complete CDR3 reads CASGSGHSYEQYF. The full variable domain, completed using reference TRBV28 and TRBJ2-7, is DVKVTQSSRYLVKRTGEKVFLECVQDMDHENMFWYRQDPGLGLRLIYFSYDVKMKEKGDIPEGYSVSREKKERFSLILESASTNQTSMYLCASGSGHSYEQYFGPGTRLTVT.

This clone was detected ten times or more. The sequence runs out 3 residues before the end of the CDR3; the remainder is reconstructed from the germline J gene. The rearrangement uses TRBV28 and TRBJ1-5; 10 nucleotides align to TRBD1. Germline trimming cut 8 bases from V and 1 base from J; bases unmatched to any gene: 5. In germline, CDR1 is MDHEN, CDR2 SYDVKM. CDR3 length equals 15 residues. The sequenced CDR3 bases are TGTGCCAGCCAGAAGGGACAGGGGAGCAATCAGCCC. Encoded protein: CASQKGQGSNQP. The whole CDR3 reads CASQKGQGSNQPQHF.

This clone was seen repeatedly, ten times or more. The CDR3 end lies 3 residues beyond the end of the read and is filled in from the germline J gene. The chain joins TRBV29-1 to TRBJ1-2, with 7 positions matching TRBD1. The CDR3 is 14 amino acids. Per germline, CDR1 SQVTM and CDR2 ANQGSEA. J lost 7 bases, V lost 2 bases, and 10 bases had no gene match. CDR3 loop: CSVERLGQGVGYTF. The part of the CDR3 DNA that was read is TGCAGCGTTGAAAGGCTCGGGCAGGGGGTTGGC.

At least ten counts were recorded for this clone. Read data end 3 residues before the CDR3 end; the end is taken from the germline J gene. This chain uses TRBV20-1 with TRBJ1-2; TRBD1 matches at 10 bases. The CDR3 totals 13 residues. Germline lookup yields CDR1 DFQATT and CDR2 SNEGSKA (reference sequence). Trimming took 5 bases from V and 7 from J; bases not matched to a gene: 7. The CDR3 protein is CSAPTGGDGGYTF. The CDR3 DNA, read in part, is TGCAGTGCTCCGACAGGGGGCGACGGTGGC.

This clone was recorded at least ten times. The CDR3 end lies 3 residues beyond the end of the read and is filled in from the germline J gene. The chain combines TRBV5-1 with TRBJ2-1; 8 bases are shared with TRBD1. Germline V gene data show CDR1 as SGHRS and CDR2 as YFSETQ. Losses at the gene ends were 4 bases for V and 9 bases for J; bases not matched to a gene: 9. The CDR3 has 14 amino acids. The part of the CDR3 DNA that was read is TGCGCCAGCAGCGAGACGGGACAGGCCCTTGAG. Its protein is CASSETGQALE. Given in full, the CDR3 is CASSETGQALEQFF.

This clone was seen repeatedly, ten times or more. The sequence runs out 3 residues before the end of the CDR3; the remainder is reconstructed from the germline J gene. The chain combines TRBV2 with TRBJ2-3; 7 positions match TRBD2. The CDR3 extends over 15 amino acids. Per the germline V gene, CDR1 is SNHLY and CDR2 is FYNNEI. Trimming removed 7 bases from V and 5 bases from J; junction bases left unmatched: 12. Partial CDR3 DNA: TGTGCCAGCAAACGAGAGAGCGGGATGGAAGATACG. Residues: CASKRESGMEDT. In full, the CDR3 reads CASKRESGMEDTQYF.

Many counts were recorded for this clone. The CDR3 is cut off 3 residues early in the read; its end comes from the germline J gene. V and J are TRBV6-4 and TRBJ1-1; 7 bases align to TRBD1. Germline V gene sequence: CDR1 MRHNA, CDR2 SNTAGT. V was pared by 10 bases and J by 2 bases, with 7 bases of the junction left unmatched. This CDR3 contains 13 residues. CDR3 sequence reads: CATLQGGNTEAFF. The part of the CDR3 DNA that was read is TGTGCCACCCTCCAGGGGGGTAACACTGAA.

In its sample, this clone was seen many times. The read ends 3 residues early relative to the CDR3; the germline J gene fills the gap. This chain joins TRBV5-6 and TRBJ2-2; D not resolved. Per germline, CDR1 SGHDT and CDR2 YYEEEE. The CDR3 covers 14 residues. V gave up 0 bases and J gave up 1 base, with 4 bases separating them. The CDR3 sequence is CASSLDGNTGELFF. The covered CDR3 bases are TGTGCCAGCAGCTTGGACGGGAACACCGGGGAG. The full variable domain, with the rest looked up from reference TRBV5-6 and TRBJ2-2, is DAGVTQSPTHLIKTRGQQVTLRCSPKSGHDTVSWYQQALGQGPQFIFQYYEEEERQRGNFPDRFSGHQFPNYSSELNVNALLLGDSALYLCASSLDGNTGELFFGEGSRLTVL.

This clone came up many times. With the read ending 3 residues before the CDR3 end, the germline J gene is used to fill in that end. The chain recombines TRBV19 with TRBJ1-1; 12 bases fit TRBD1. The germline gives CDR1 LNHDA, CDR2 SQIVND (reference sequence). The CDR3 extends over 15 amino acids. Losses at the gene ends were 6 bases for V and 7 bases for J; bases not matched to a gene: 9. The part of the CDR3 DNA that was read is TGTGCCAGTAGGCGATTGGGACAGGGGGCCCTTGAA. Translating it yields CASRRLGQGALE. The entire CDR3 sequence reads CASRRLGQGALEAFF.

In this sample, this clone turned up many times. Partial CDR3 DNA: TGCAGTGCTAGAGATCAAGGGACAGGGGCGTACGAG. Amino acids: CSARDQGTGAYE. The whole CDR3 reads CSARDQGTGAYEQYF. This rearrangement joins TRBV20-1 to TRBJ2-7, with 10 bases matching TRBD1. Read data end 3 residues before the CDR3 end; the end is taken from the germline J gene. J gave up 4 bases and V 0 bases, and 6 bases lay outside the gene matches. The CDR3 runs to 15 residues. Germline CDR1 DFQATT, CDR2 SNEGSKA (reference sequence).

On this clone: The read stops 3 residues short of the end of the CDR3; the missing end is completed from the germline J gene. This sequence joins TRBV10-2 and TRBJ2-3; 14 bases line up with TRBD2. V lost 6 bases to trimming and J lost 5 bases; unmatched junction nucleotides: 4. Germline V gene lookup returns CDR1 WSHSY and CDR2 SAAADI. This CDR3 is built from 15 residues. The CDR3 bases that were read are TGCGCCAGCAGCGGGACTAGCGGGAGTGGAGATACG. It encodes CASSGTSGSGDT. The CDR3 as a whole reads CASSGTSGSGDTQYF.

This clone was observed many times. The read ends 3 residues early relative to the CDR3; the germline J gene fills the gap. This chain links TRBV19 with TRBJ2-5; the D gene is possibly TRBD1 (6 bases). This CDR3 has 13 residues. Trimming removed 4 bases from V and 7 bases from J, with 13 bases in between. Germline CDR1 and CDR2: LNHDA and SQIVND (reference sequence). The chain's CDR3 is CASSNRALGTQYF. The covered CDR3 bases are TGTGCCAGTAGTAACAGGGCGTTGGGGACC. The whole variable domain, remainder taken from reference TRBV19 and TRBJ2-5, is DGGITQSPKYLFRKEGQNVTLSCEQNLNHDAMYWYRQDPGQGLRLIYYSQIVNDFQKGDIAEGYSVSREKKESFPLTVTSAQKNPTAFYLCASSNRALGTQYFGPGTRLLVL.

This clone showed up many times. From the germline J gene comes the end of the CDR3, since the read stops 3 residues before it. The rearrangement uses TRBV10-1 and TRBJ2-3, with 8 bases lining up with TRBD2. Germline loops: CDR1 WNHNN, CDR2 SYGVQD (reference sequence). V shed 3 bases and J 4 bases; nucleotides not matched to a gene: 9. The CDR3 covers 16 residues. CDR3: CASSENGGRKADTQYF. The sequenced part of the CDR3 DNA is TGCGCCAGCAGTGAAAATGGCGGGAGGAAGGCAGATACG.

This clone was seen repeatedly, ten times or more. The CDR3 region is CASSFSGGQETQYF. CDR3 bases read: TGCGCCAGCAGCTTTAGCGGGGGCCAAGAGACC. J is TRBJ2-5 and V is TRBV5-1; 9 nucleotides agree with TRBD2. The CDR3 is cut off 3 residues early in the read; its end comes from the germline J gene. V gave up 2 bases and J gave up 1 base; unmatched junction bases: 0. Germline loops: CDR1 SGHRS, CDR2 YFSETQ. CDR3 length equals 14 residues. The whole variable domain, filled in from reference TRBV5-1 and TRBJ2-5, reads KAGVTQTPRYLIKTRGQQVTLSCSPISGHRSVSWYQQTPGQGLQFLFEYFSETQRNKGNFPGRFSGRQFSNSRSEMNVSTLELGDSALYLCASSFSGGQETQYFGPGTRLLVL.

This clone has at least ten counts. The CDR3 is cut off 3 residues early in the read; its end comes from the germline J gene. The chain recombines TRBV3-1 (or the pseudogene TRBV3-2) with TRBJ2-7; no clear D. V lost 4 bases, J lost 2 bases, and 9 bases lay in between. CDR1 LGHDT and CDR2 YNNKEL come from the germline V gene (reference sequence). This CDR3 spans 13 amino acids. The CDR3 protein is CASSPGFTYEQYF. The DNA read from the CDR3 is TGTGCCAGCAGCCCCGGGTTTACCTACGAG.

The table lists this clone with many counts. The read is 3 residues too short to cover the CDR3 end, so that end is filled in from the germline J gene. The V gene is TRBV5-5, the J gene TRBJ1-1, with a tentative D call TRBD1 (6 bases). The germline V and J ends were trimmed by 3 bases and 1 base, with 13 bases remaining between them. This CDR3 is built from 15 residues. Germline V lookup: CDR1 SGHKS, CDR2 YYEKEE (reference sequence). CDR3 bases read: TGTGCCAGCAGCTCTACTTCGACAGGGAACACTGAA. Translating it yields CASSSTSTGNTE. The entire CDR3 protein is CASSSTSTGNTEAFF.

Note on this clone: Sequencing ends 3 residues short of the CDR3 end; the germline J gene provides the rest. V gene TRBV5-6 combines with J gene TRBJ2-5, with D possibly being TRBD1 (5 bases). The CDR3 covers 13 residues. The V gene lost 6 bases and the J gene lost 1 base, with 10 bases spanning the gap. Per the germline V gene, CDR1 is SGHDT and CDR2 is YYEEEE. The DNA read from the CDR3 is TGTGCCAGCACCCGGACACCCCAAGAGACC. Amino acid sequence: CASTRTPQET. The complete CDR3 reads CASTRTPQETQYF.

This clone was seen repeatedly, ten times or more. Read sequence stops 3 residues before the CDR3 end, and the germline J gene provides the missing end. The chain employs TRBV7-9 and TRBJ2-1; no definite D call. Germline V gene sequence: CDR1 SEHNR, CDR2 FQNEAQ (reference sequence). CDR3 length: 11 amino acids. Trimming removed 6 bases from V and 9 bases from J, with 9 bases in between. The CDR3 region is CASSQKFEQFF. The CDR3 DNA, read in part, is TGTGCCAGCAGTCAGAAGTTTGAG. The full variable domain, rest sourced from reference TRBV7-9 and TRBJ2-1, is DTGVSQNPRHKITKRGQNVTFRCDPISEHNRLYWYRQTLGQGPEFLTYFQNEAQLEKSRLLSDRFSAERPKGSFSTLEIQRTEQGDSAMYLCASSQKFEQFFGPGTRLTVL.

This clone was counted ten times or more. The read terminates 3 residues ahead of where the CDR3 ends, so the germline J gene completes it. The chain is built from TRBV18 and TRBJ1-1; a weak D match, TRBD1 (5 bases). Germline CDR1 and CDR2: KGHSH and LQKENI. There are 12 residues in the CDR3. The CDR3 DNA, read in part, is TGTGCCAGCTCACTCCGGGAGACAGAG. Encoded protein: CASSLRETE. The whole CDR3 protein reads CASSLRETEAFF. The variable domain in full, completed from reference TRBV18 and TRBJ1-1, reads NAGVMQNPRHLVRRRGQEARLRCSPMKGHSHVYWYRQLPEEGLKFMVYLQKENIIDESGMPKERFSAEFPKEGPSILRIQQVVRGDSAAYFCASSLRETEAFFGQGTRLTVV.

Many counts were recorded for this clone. CDR3 in amino acids: CASSRTGYGYTF. The sequenced part of the CDR3 DNA is TGTGCCAGCAGCAGGACAGGGTATGGC. The V call is TRBV13, the J call TRBJ1-2; TRBD1 matches at 8 bases. The CDR3 end is not reached by the read, which stops 3 residues before it; the germline J gene fills it in. Losses at the gene ends were 5 bases for V and 5 bases for J; bases not matched to a gene: 1. This CDR3 region has 12 residues. From germline, CDR1 is PRHDT and CDR2 FYEKMQ (reference sequence).

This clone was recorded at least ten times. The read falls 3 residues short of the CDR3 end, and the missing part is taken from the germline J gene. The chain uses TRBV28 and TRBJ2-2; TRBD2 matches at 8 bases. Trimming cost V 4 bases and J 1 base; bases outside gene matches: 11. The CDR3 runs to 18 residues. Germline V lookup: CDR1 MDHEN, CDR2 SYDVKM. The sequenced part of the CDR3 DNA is TGTGCCAGCAGTTCCCTCATCACGACTAGCGTGAACACCGGGGAG. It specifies CASSSLITTSVNTGE. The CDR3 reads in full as CASSSLITTSVNTGELFF.

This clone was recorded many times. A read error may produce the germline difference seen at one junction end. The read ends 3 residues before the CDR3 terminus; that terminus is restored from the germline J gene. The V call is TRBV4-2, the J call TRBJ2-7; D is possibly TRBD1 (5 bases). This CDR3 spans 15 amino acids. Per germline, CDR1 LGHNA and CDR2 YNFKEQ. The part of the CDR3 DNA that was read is TGCGCCAGCAGCCAAGAAGCATTCTGGGGCTCCGAG. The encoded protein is CASSQEAFWGSE. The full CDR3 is CASSQEAFWGSEQYF.

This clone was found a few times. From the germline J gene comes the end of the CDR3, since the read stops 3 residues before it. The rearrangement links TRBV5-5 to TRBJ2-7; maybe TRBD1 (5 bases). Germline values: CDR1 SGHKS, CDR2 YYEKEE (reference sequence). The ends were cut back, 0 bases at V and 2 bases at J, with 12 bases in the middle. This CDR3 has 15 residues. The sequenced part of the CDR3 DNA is TGTGCCAGCAGCTTGGAGTGGCAGGGTACCTACGAG. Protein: CASSLEWQGTYE. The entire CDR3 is CASSLEWQGTYEQYF.

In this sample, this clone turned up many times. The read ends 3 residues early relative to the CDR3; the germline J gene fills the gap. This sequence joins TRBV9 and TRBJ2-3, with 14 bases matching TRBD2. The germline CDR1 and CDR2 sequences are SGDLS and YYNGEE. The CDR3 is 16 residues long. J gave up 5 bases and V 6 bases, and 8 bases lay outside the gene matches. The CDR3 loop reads CASTGTSGRGVDTQYF. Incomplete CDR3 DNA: TGTGCCAGCACCGGGACTAGCGGGAGAGGTGTAGATACG.

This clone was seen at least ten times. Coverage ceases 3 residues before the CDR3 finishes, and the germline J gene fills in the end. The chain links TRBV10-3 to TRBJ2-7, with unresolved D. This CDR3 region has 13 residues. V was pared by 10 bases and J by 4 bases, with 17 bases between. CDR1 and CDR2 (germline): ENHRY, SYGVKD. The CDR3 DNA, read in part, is TGTGCCACCCGCCCCGGGTCGGGTTACGAG. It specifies CATRPGSGYE. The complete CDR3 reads CATRPGSGYEQYF.

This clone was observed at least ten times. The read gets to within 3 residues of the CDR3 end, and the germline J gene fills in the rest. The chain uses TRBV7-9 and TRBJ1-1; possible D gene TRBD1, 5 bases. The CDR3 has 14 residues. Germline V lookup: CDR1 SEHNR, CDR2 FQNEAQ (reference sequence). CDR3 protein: CASSSPGGNREAFF. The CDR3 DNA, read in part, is TGTGCCAGCAGTTCCCCTGGGGGGAATCGGGAA.

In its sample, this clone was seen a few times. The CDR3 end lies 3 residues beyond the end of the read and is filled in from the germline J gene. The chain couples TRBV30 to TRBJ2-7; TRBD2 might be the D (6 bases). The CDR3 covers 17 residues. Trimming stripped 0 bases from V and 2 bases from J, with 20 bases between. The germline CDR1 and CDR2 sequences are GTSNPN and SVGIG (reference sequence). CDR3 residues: CAWSVGASVTIPYEQYF. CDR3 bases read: TGTGCCTGGAGTGTAGGGGCTAGCGTGACGATTCCCTACGAG.

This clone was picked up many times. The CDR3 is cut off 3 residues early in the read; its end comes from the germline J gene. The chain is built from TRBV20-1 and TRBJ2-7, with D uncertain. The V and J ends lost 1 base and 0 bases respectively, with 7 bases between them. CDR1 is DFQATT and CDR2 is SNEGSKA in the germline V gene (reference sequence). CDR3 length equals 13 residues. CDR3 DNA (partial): TGCAGTGCTAGAGCGGTGAGCTCCTACGAG. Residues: CSARAVSSYE. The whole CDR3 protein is CSARAVSSYEQYF.

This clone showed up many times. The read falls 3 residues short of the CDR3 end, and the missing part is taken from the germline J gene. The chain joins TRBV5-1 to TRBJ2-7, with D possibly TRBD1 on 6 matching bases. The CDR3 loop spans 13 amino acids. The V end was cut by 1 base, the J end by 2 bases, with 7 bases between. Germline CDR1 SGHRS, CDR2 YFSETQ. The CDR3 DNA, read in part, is TGCGCCAGCAGCTTGCCAGGGGCCTACGAG. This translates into CASSLPGAYE. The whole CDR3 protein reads CASSLPGAYEQYF.